A single sample gave rise to the 5 T cell receptor beta chains below, sequenced in a study of regulatory T cells in long-lasting Graves disease. Time point described: newly diagnosed GD, antithyroid drugs for less than 3 months. Scientists built the TCR library using RNA that was extracted from PBMCs. Assembly of TCR beta libraries relied on iRepertoire HTBI primers together with Arm-PCR of CDR3 regions. TCRdb passed the multiplex PCR reads through MiXCR, listing each CDR3 protein once. Here the sample spans about 210,000 distinct CDR3 sequences, approximately 18% being singletons. The same data also contributed to another study, on T cells in Graves' hyperthyroidism and ophthalmopathy.

This specimen consisted of peripheral blood mononuclear cells (PBMCs), obtained at new diagnosis, from a patient treated with antithyroid drugs. These receptors came from a woman aged 30 to 39 with Graves disease.

This clonotype was observed many times. V and J are TRBV12-5 and TRBJ2-1, with no clear D. V was pared by 5 bases and J by 4 bases, with 6 bases between. The germline V gene has CDR1 LGHNT and CDR2 FRNRAP. The CDR3 has 12 amino acids. CDR3 region: CASGDTYNEQFF. The CDR3 DNA reads TGTGCTAGTGGTGATACATACAATGAGCAGTTCTTC.

The rearrangement links TRBV27 to TRBJ1-5; a possible D gene is TRBD1 (6 bases). V lost 5 bases and J lost 3, with 14 bases in between. The CDR3 extends over 15 amino acids. Germline assignment: CDR1 MNHEY and CDR2 SMNVEV (reference sequence). The CDR3 coding sequence is TGTGCCAGCAGTCCGTGGGCAGGGGACAATCAGCCCCAGCATTTT. Translated: CASSPWAGDNQPQHF.

Points on this clonotype: This may come from a read error, since a much larger clone is one base off. V and J are TRBV12-3 or TRBV12-4 and TRBJ1-5, with 7 bases that match TRBD1. The CDR3 extends over 15 amino acids. CDR3 protein: CASNLAGTALGSQHF. As DNA, the CDR3 is TGTGCCAGCAATTTAGCCGGGACAGCTCTGGGGTCCCAGCATTTT.

This clonotype was found many times. V gene TRBV28 combines with J gene TRBJ1-1, with 7 bases that match TRBD1. The V segment lost 5 bases and the J segment 1 base; nucleotides outside the gene matches: 7. CDR3 length: 15 amino acids. The V gene's germline CDR1 is MDHEN and CDR2 SYDVKM. CDR3 nucleotides: TGTGCCAGCAGTAGACCGGGACAGTCGAACACTGAAGCTTTCTTT. Translated, it gives CASSRPGQSNTEAFF.

This clonotype has only a few counts. The J gene is TRBJ2-1, the V gene TRBV6-2 or TRBV6-3; the D is unclear. The CDR3 totals 11 residues. Trimming pared 6 bases from V and 8 bases from J, leaving 8 bases between. The V gene's germline CDR1 is MNHEY and CDR2 SVGEGT. The CDR3 DNA reads as TGTGCCAGCAGCGGTCCCGATGAGCAGTTCTTC. Residues: CASSGPDEQFF.